The T cell receptor beta chain under discussion was sequenced for a study of tumor-infiltrating lymphocytes in primary liver carcinoma. Study details: Resection treated the patients' primary liver carcinoma.

V shed 5 bases, J shed 3 bases, and the junction held 5 bases outside the gene matches. Germline CDR1 SGHVS, CDR2 FQNEAQ. The length of the CDR3 is 15 residues. A constant-region primer served to make TCR beta cDNA from about 0.45 ug total RNA. Three nested multiplex PCR rounds, a slightly modified ARM-PCR method, built the TCR beta libraries. The two initial PCR rounds, about 9 cycles each, used TRBV1-TRBV30 forward and C-beta reverse primers. One entry per CDR3 protein results from TCRdb running MiXCR on the multiplex PCR reads. Of hundreds of thousands of distinct CDR3 sequences listed, about 50% are singletons. In addition to blood RNA drawn from unsorted whole blood, germline DNA was extracted.

This chain connects TRBV7-8 to TRBJ2-3; TRBD2 agrees at 10 bases. This TCR derives from a woman under 40 with primary liver carcinoma and hepatitis B virus infection. The sample comprised peripheral blood. This CDR3 reads CASSPKLAGTDTQYF. The CDR3 coding sequence is TGTGCCAGCAGCCCGAAACTAGCGGGAACAGATACGCAGTATTTT.